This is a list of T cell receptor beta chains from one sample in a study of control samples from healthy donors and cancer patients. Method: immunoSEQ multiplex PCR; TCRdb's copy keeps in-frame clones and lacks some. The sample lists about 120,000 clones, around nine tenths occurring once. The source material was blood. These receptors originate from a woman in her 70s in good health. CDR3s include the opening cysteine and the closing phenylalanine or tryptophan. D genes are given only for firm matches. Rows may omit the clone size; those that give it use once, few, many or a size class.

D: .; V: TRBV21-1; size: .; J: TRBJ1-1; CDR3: CASSKREIIPGPNTEAFF; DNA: TGTGCCAGCAGCAAAAGGGAAATAATCCCGGGACCCAACACTGAAGCTTTCTTT
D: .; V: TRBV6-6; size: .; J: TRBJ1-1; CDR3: CASSYLENTEAFF; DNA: TGTGCCAGCAGTTACCTGGAAAACACTGAAGCTTTCTTT
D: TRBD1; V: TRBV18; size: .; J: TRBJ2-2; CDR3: CASSPQGAGELFF; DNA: TGTGCCAGCTCTCCGCAGGGGGCCGGGGAGCTGTTTTTT
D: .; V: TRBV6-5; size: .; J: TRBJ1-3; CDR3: CASIPTGNTIYF; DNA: TGTGCCAGCATCCCAACTGGAAACACCATATATTTT
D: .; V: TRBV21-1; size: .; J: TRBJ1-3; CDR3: CASSPSKGESWRPGNTIYF; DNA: TGTGCCAGCAGCCCGTCGAAGGGGGAGAGCTGGCGACCTGGAAACACCATATATTTT
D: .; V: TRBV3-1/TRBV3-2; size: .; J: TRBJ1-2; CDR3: CASSQERARLTDGYGYTF; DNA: TGTGCCAGCAGCCAAGAACGTGCCAGGCTGACTGACGGCTATGGCTACACCTTC
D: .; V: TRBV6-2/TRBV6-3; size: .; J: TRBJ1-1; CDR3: CASSYRGNTEAFF; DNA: TGTGCCAGCAGTTACAGGGGGAACACTGAAGCTTTCTTT
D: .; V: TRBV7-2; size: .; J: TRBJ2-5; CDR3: CASTYQGGTETQYF; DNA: TGTGCCAGCACCTACCAAGGGGGGACGGAGACCCAGTACTTC
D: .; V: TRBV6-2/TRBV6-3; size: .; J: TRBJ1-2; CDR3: CASSIPLISDYGYTF; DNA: TGTGCCAGCAGTATCCCGTTGATATCGGACTATGGCTACACCTTC
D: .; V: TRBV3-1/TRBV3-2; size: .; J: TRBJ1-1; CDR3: CASSQEGIGTEAFF; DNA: TGTGCCAGCAGCCAAGAGGGGATCGGCACTGAAGCTTTCTTT
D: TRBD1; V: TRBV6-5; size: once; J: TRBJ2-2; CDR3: CASTQAGGSGELFF; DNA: TGTGCCAGCACCCAGGCAGGGGGCTCCGGGGAGCTGTTTTTT
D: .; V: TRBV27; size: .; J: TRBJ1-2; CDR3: CASTSRDQGPYGYTF; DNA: TGTGCCAGCACCTCTAGGGATCAGGGGCCCTATGGCTACACCTTC
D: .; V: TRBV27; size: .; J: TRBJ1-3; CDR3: CASSASSGNTIYF; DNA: TGTGCCAGCAGTGCATCCTCTGGAAACACCATATATTTT
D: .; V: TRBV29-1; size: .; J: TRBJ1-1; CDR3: CSVRAYRDTEAFF; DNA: TGCAGCGTTCGAGCTTACAGGGACACTGAAGCTTTCTTT
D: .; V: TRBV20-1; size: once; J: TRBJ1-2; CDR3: CSVGGPYGYTF; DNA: TGCAGTGTGGGCGGGCCTTATGGCTACACCTTC
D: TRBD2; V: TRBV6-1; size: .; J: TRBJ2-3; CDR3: CASSGASGGSTDTQYF; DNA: TGTGCCAGCAGTGGTGCCAGCGGGGGGAGCACAGATACGCAGTATTTT
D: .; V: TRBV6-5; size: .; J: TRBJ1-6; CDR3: CAIATVGNSPLHF; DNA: TGTGCCATAGCGACAGTAGGGAATTCACCCCTCCACTTT
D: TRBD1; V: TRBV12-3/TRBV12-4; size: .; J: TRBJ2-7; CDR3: CASRTTGNYEQYF; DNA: TGTGCCAGCAGAACGACAGGGAACTACGAGCAGTACTTC
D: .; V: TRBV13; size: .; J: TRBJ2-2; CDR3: CASSPRAGAPPGELFF; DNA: TGTGCCAGCAGCCCCCGTGCGGGGGCCCCCCCCGGGGAGCTGTTTTTT
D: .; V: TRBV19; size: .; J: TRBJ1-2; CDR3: CASSPDRDYGYTF; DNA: TGTGCCAGTAGCCCGGACAGAGACTATGGCTACACCTTC
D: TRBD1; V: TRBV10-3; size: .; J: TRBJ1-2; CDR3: CAISESDRGPIYGYTF; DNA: TGTGCCATCAGTGAGTCGGACAGGGGGCCAATCTATGGCTACACCTTC
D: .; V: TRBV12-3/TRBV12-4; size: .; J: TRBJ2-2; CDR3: CASRRSTGELFF; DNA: TGTGCCAGCCGACGAAGCACCGGGGAGCTGTTTTTT
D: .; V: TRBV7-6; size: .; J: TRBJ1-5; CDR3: CASSRGTGQYSNQPQHF; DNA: TGTGCCAGCAGCCGTGGGACGGGGCAGTATAGCAATCAGCCCCAGCATTTT
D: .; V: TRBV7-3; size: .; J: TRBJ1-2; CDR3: CASSLRDNGYGYTF; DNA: TGTGCCAGCAGCTTAAGGGACAACGGCTATGGCTACACCTTC
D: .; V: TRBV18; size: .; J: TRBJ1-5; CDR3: CASSPGGPGSNQPQHF; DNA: TGTGCCAGCTCACCAGGTGGGCCAGGTAGCAATCAGCCCCAGCATTTT
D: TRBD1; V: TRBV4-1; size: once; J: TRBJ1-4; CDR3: CASSQDGTGTNEKLFF; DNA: TGCGCCAGCAGCCAAGATGGGACAGGTACTAATGAAAAACTGTTTTTT
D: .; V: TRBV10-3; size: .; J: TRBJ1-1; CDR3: CAISEGQESNTEAFF; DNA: TGTGCCATCAGTGAAGGGCAGGAAAGTAACACTGAAGCTTTCTTT
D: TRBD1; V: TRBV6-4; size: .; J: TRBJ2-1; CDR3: CASSSGTGPNEQFF; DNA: TGTGCCAGCAGTTCCGGGACAGGCCCCAATGAGCAGTTCTTC
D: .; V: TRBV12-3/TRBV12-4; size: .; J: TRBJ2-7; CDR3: CASSLGEVFEQYF; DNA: TGTGCCAGCAGTTTAGGAGAGGTTTTCGAGCAGTACTTC
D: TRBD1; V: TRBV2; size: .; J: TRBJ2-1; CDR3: CASSRDRAPYNEQFF; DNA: TGTGCCAGCAGCCGCGACAGGGCCCCCTACAATGAGCAGTTCTTC
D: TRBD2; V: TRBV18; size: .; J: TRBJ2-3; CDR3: CASSPGLAGRGTQYF; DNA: TGTGCCAGCTCACCTGGACTAGCGGGGAGGGGTACGCAGTATTTT
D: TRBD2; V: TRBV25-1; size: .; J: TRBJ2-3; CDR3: CASSDPAGRDTDTQYF; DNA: TGTGCCAGCAGTGACCCAGCGGGACGGGACACAGATACGCAGTATTTT
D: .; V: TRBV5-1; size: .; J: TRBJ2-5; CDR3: CASSFGDVETQYF; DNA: TGCGCCAGCAGCTTTGGGGATGTTGAGACCCAGTACTTC
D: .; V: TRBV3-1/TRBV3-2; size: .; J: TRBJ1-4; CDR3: CASSQVRDEKLFF; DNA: TGTGCCAGCAGCCAAGTCCGGGACGAAAAACTGTTTTTT
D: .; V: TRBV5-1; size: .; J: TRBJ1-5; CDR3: CASSLGGNNQPQHF; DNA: TGCGCCAGCAGCTTAGGGGGGAACAATCAGCCCCAGCATTTT
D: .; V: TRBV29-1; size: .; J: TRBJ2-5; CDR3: CSTTGETQYF; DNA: TGCAGCACAACAGGGGAGACCCAGTACTTC
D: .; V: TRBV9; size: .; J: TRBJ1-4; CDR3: CASSVAPQGGSEKLFF; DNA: TGTGCCAGCAGCGTAGCCCCACAGGGTGGAAGTGAAAAACTGTTTTTT
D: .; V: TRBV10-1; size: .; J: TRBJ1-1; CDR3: CASSGAWGVRAFF; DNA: TGCGCCAGCAGTGGGGCCTGGGGGGTCAGAGCTTTCTTT
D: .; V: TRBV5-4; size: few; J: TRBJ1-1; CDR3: CASSARDTEAFF; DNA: TGTGCCAGCAGCGCGAGGGACACTGAAGCTTTCTTT
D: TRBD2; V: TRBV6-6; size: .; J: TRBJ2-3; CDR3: CASSTTASGGKDTQYF; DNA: TGTGCCAGCAGTACAACCGCTAGCGGGGGTAAAGATACGCAGTATTTT
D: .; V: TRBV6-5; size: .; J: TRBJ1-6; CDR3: CASSYTSGSSNSPLHF; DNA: TGTGCCAGCAGTTACACCTCAGGGTCCTCTAATTCACCCCTCCACTTT
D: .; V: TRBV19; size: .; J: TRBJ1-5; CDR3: CASSVSTGTIYQPQHF; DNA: TGTGCCAGTAGTGTCTCGACGGGAACCATATATCAGCCCCAGCATTTT
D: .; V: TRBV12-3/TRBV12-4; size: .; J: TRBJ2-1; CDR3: CASSFSPYNEQFF; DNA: TGTGCCAGCAGTTTTTCCCCTTACAATGAGCAGTTCTTC
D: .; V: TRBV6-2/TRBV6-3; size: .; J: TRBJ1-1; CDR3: CASSTEVLASEAFF; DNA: TGTGCCAGCAGTACGGAAGTCCTCGCCTCTGAAGCTTTCTTT
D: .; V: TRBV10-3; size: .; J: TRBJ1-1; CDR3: CAIGRSNTEAFF; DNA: TGTGCCATCGGTCGGTCGAACACTGAAGCTTTCTTT
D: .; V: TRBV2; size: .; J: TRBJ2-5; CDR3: CASSEGAQETQYF; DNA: TGTGCCAGCAGTGAAGGGGCCCAAGAGACCCAGTACTTC
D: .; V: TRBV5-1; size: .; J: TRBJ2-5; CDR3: CASSYRTGYQETQYF; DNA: TGCGCCAGCAGCTACCGCACGGGGTACCAAGAGACCCAGTACTTC
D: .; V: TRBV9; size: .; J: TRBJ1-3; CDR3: CASSVEARGGNTIYF; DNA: TGTGCCAGCAGCGTAGAGGCACGTGGTGGAAACACCATATATTTT
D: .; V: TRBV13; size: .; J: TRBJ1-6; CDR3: CASSLSGGTSYNSPLHF; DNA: TGTGCCAGCAGCCTTAGTGGGGGAACGTCCTATAATTCACCCCTCCACTTT
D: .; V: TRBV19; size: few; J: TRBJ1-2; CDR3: CASSTGVGYTF; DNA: TGTGCCAGTAGTACAGGGGTTGGCTACACCTTC
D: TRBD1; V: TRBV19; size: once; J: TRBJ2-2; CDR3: CASSIAGQGGTGELFF; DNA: TGTGCCAGTAGTATAGCGGGACAGGGAGGCACCGGGGAGCTGTTTTTT